These T cell receptor beta chains were read from a single sample in a study of regulatory T cells in long-lasting Graves disease. One entry per CDR3 protein results from TCRdb running MiXCR on the multiplex PCR reads. Here the sample spans approximately 210,000 distinct CDR3 sequences, roughly 18% being singletons. Material: peripheral blood mononuclear cells (PBMCs), obtained at new diagnosis, from a patient treated with antithyroid drugs. The receptors derive from a female donor with Graves disease. CDR3s include the opening cysteine and the closing phenylalanine or tryptophan. A D gene is named only where the DNA matches it firmly. A clone size is listed for some rows: how often the clone was seen (once, few, many), or a class if it is expanded.

J,V,D,size,CDR3,DNA
TRBJ2-5,TRBV12-3/TRBV12-4,TRBD2,NA,CASSLVLAEQETQYF,TGTGCCAGCAGTTTGGTACTAGCGGAACAAGAGACCCAGTACTTC
TRBJ1-5,TRBV12-3/TRBV12-4,NA,NA,CASSPIIWGLSNRPQHF,TGTGCCAGCAGTCCGATCATATGGGGACTGAGCAATCGGCCCCAGCATTTT
TRBJ1-4,TRBV10-2,NA,few,CASQVQRGEKLFF,TGCGCCAGCCAAGTTCAGAGAGGGGAAAAACTGTTTTTT
TRBJ2-7,TRBV11-2,NA,many,CASSLAPTGTPLDEQYF,TGTGCCAGCAGCTTAGCCCCCACCGGGACCCCTCTAGACGAGCAGTACTTC
TRBJ1-1,TRBV4-1,NA,many,CASSQSSTVGNTEAFF,TGCGCCAGCAGCCAATCAAGCACGGTCGGGAACACTGAAGCTTTCTTT
TRBJ2-3,TRBV6-1,NA,many,CASSESTSRYTQYF,TGTGCCAGCAGTGAATCGACTAGTCGGTATACGCAGTATTTT
TRBJ1-3,TRBV20-1,NA,many,CSARGGRGGSGNTIYF,TGCAGTGCTAGAGGAGGACGCGGCGGTTCTGGAAACACCATATATTTT
TRBJ2-3,TRBV20-1,TRBD2,many,CSADGLAGGPDTQYF,TGCAGTGCAGATGGACTAGCGGGAGGTCCAGATACGCAGTATTTT
TRBJ2-3,TRBV6-4,NA,NA,CASSASGASTDTQYF,TGTGCCAGCAGCGCTTCGGGCGCCAGCACAGATACGCAGTATTTT
TRBJ2-7,TRBV9,NA,many,CASSVSHYYNYEQYF,TGTGCCAGCAGCGTAAGCCACTACTATAACTACGAGCAGTACTTC
TRBJ1-6,TRBV3-1,TRBD1,many,CASSQGGTGVSPLHF,TGTGCCAGCAGCCAAGGAGGGACAGGGGTTTCACCCCTCCACTTT
TRBJ2-3,TRBV18,TRBD1,many,CASSPLSQGALVTQYF,TGTGCCAGCTCACCTCTTTCTCAGGGGGCATTAGTTACGCAGTATTTT
TRBJ1-3,TRBV30,NA,many,CAWSRTSGNTIYF,TGTGCCTGGAGTCGGACTTCTGGAAACACCATATATTTT
TRBJ2-1,TRBV7-2,NA,few,CASSSWSGEQFF,TGTGCCAGCAGCTCCTGGAGCGGTGAGCAGTTCTTC
TRBJ2-5,TRBV4-1,NA,many,CASSQVLEPAETQYF,TGCGCCAGCAGCCAAGTGTTGGAACCGGCGGAGACCCAGTACTTC
TRBJ2-1,TRBV27,TRBD1,NA,CASSLQRQGARYNEQFF,TGTGCCAGCAGTTTACAGCGACAGGGGGCTAGGTACAATGAGCAGTTCTTC
TRBJ2-7,TRBV20-1,TRBD1,many,CSARDWTGAPESTPYEQYF,TGCAGTGCTAGAGATTGGACAGGGGCCCCCGAATCTACACCCTACGAGCAGTACTTC
TRBJ2-7,TRBV6-1,NA,many,CASRLFEEQYF,TGTGCCAGCCGATTATTTGAGGAGCAGTACTTC
TRBJ1-1,TRBV16,NA,many,CASRPHQNTEAFF,TGTGCCAGCAGACCGCACCAGAACACTGAAGCTTTCTTT
TRBJ1-5,TRBV7-2,NA,few,CASRSFGGQPQHF,TGTGCCAGCAGAAGCTTTGGAGGACAGCCCCAGCATTTT
TRBJ2-3,TRBV6-1,TRBD2,NA,CASSESAGGSDTQYF,TGTGCCAGCAGTGAATCGGCGGGAGGGTCAGATACGCAGTATTTT
TRBJ1-3,TRBV7-6,NA,many,CASSLARAEQGNTIYF,TGTGCCAGCAGCTTAGCCCGGGCCGAACAGGGAAACACCATATATTTT
TRBJ1-5,TRBV19,NA,few,CASSGDGYSNQPQHF,TGTGCCAGTAGTGGGGACGGATATAGCAATCAGCCCCAGCATTTT
TRBJ2-7,TRBV11-2,TRBD2,many,CASSWGSGRVGEQYF,TGTGCCAGCAGCTGGGGTAGCGGGAGAGTTGGCGAGCAGTACTTC
TRBJ1-4,TRBV2,TRBD1,many,CASRRGPDPGEKLFF,TGTGCCAGCAGGAGGGGGCCGGACCCGGGGGAAAAACTGTTTTTT
TRBJ2-7,TRBV14,TRBD2,few,CASSPLSGVSEQYF,TGTGCCAGCAGCCCCTTAAGCGGGGTAAGCGAGCAGTACTTC
TRBJ1-5,TRBV2,TRBD1,many,CAARTGENQPQHF,TGTGCCGCCCGGACAGGGGAAAATCAGCCCCAGCATTTT
TRBJ2-1,TRBV19,TRBD2,NA,CASSRRTSGDNEQFF,TGTGCCAGTAGTAGACGGACTAGTGGGGACAATGAGCAGTTCTTC
TRBJ2-3,TRBV9,NA,many,CASSKGGSSGTDTQYF,TGTGCCAGCAGCAAGGGTGGGTCTAGCGGCACAGATACGCAGTATTTT
TRBJ1-5,TRBV29-1,TRBD1,many,CSVGTGFYSNQPQHF,TGCAGCGTTGGGACAGGGTTTTATAGCAATCAGCCCCAGCATTTT
TRBJ2-5,TRBV9,NA,few,CASSADGETQYF,TGTGCCAGCAGCGCCGACGGAGAGACCCAGTACTTC